These 27 T cell receptor beta chains were sequenced from one sample in a study of cytomegalovirus exposure and HLA in healthy donors. Amplification used 60 Vbeta primers and 13 Jbeta primers. The assay was immunoSEQ multiplex PCR, and TCRdb's table has in-frame clones only and misses some. The record lists roughly 40,000 clones, of which the ten most abundant hold approximately 1.4%. Sequencing input: PBMCs. The origin of the receptors is a man in his thirties or forties in good health and CMV-seronegative.

This sequence joins TRBV5-1 and TRBJ2-5; weak D call: TRBD2 (5 bases). The CDR3 has 14 residues. Germline V gene sequence: CDR1 SGHRS, CDR2 YFSETQ. V was clipped by 0 bases and J by 5 bases, with 11 bases between them. The CDR3 loop is CASSLEGVGETQYF. The CDR3 DNA reads TGCGCCAGCAGCTTGGAGGGAGTGGGCGAGACCCAGTACTTC.

V is TRBV30 and J is TRBJ2-7; maybe TRBD1 (6 bases). The germline gives CDR1 GTSNPN, CDR2 SVGIG (reference sequence). With 3 bases removed from V and 3 bases from J, the gap between germline ends came to 12 bases. This CDR3 region has 13 residues. The CDR3 DNA follows: TGTGCCTGGAGACCCGGACAGAACTACGAGCAGTACTTC. Translating gives CAWRPGQNYEQYF. Full variable domain (remainder filled in from reference TRBV30 and TRBJ2-7): SQTIHQWPATLVQPVGSPLSLECTVEGTSNPNLYWYRQAAGRGLQLLFYSVGIGQISSEVPQNLSASRPQDRQFILSSKKLLLSDSGFYLCAWRPGQNYEQYFGPGTRLTVT.

The rearrangement links TRBV7-2 to TRBJ2-2; the match to TRBD1 covers 8 bases. The CDR3 length is 15 residues. V gave up 5 bases and J gave up 4 bases; unmatched junction bases: 6. Germline-derived CDR1 and CDR2 are SGHTA and FQGNSA. CDR3: CASSIWTGSTGELFF. In DNA form, the CDR3 reads TGTGCCAGCAGCATTTGGACAGGGAGCACCGGGGAGCTGTTTTTT.

The CDR3 coding sequence is TGTGCCAGCCGTCGGACTGAAGCTTTCTTT. Amino acids: CASRRTEAFF. The rearrangement links TRBV6-1 to TRBJ1-1; unclear D gene. V was clipped by 8 bases and J by 5 bases, with 6 bases between them. The CDR3 runs to 10 residues. Germline CDR1 reads MNHNS; CDR2 reads SASEGT.

V is TRBV5-1 and J is TRBJ2-7, with 8 bases fitting TRBD2. The CDR3 covers 15 residues. The germline gives CDR1 SGHRS, CDR2 YFSETQ. Trimming cost V 4 bases and J 6 bases; bases outside gene matches: 12. CDR3 DNA sequence: TGCGCCAGCAGCATTGGACCCCAGCGGGAGAGCGAGCAGTACTTC. It translates to CASSIGPQRESEQYF. Based on the CDR3 plus reference TRBV5-1 and TRBJ2-7, the full variable domain is KAGVTQTPRYLIKTRGQQVTLSCSPISGHRSVSWYQQTPGQGLQFLFEYFSETQRNKGNFPGRFSGRQFSNSRSEMNVSTLELGDSALYLCASSIGPQRESEQYFGPGTRLTVT.

The chain is built from TRBV4-1 and TRBJ2-7; 8 bases are shared with TRBD2. Germline values: CDR1 MGHRA, CDR2 YSYEKL. Trimming took 0 bases from V and 5 from J; bases not matched to a gene: 9. This CDR3 has 16 residues. The CDR3 sequence: CASSQEPAGVVHEQYF. In DNA form, the CDR3 reads TGCGCCAGCAGCCAAGAGCCAGCGGGAGTGGTCCACGAGCAGTACTTC.

V and J are TRBV4-1 and TRBJ2-3; 15 nucleotides line up with TRBD2. CDR1 is MGHRA and CDR2 is YSYEKL in the germline V gene. V lost 3 bases to trimming and J lost 2 bases; unmatched junction nucleotides: 3. The CDR3 totals 17 residues. This CDR3 reads CASSHGTSGGTTDTQYF. The CDR3 region has the DNA TGCGCCAGCAGCCACGGGACTAGCGGGGGGACCACAGATACGCAGTATTTT.

This chain links TRBV5-1 with TRBJ1-1; the D is unclear. Germline CDR1 and CDR2: SGHRS and YFSETQ. The V gene lost 0 bases and the J gene lost 0 bases, with 9 bases spanning the gap. CDR3 size: 15 residues. CDR3 nucleotide sequence: TGCGCCAGCAGCTTGGTCATCGGGATGAACACTGAAGCTTTCTTT. Translating gives CASSLVIGMNTEAFF. Using reference TRBV5-1 and TRBJ1-1 for the parts outside the CDR3, the full variable domain is KAGVTQTPRYLIKTRGQQVTLSCSPISGHRSVSWYQQTPGQGLQFLFEYFSETQRNKGNFPGRFSGRQFSNSRSEMNVSTLELGDSALYLCASSLVIGMNTEAFFGQGTRLTVV.

The J gene is TRBJ2-2, the V gene TRBV4-3, with a possible D match to TRBD2 (5 bases). The V gene lost 1 base and the J gene lost 6 bases, with 9 bases spanning the gap. From germline, CDR1 is LGHNA and CDR2 YSLEER. The CDR3 sequence is 14 residues long. The CDR3, as DNA: TGCGCCAGCAGCCAAGGGAGGTGGCCCGGGGAGCTGTTTTTT. Translation: CASSQGRWPGELFF.

The chain joins TRBV7-2 to TRBJ2-7; 8 bases agree with TRBD2. This CDR3 spans 15 amino acids. Germline CDR1 SGHTA, CDR2 FQGNSA. The V segment lost 5 bases and the J segment 2 bases; nucleotides outside the gene matches: 8. The CDR3 DNA follows: TGTGCCAGCAGCCGGGGGCGGGAGGCCCCCTACGAGCAGTACTTC. This translates into CASSRGREAPYEQYF.

V usage is TRBV5-1 and J usage is TRBJ2-5; TRBD2 aligns across 7 bases. This CDR3 spans 15 amino acids. Germline values: CDR1 SGHRS, CDR2 YFSETQ. The V gene end was trimmed by 0 bases and the J gene end by 2 bases; junction bases not matched to a gene: 4. CDR3 bases: TGCGCCAGCAGCTTGGGAGCTAGCGGTCAAGAGACCCAGTACTTC. Residues: CASSLGASGQETQYF.

The chain's CDR3 is CASSQSRTGVYNEQFF. CDR3 DNA sequence: TGTGCCAGCAGCCAGTCCCGGACGGGAGTCTACAATGAGCAGTTCTTC. V gene TRBV7-2 combines with J gene TRBJ2-1; maybe TRBD2 (6 bases). The CDR3 has 16 residues. Per the germline V gene, CDR1 is SGHTA and CDR2 is FQGNSA. V was trimmed by 5 bases and J by 3 bases, leaving 17 bases between them.

The J gene is TRBJ2-1, the V gene TRBV25-1; a weak D match, TRBD1 (6 bases). From germline, CDR1 is MGHDK and CDR2 SYGVNS. The V gene lost 7 bases and the J gene lost 8 bases, with 15 bases spanning the gap. The CDR3 is made up of 13 amino acids. The CDR3 loop reads CASTSTGPHEQFF. Written as DNA, the CDR3 is TGTGCCAGCACCTCGACAGGCCCCCATGAGCAGTTCTTC.

The genes are TRBV7-3 and TRBJ1-1; possible D gene TRBD1, 5 bases. This CDR3 has 13 amino acids. The germline gives CDR1 SGHTA, CDR2 FQGTGA. Trimming left V 3 bases short and J 3 bases short, with 8 bases between. CDR3 residues: CASSFAGYTEAFF. CDR3 bases: TGTGCCAGCAGCTTCGCAGGGTACACTGAAGCTTTCTTT.

In regard to this clone: One end of the junction varies from germline; a read error may be responsible. The chain combines TRBV7-9 with TRBJ2-3, with 8 bases lining up with TRBD1. This CDR3 is built from 15 residues. CDR1 and CDR2 (germline): SEHNR, FQNEAQ (reference sequence). For the CDR3, the DNA is TGTGCCAGCACCTTCCAGGGGGCTGTGACAGATAAGCAGTATTTT. It specifies CASTFQGAVTDKQYF.

J is TRBJ2-7 and V is TRBV30, with 10 positions matching TRBD1. Germline CDR1 GTSNPN, CDR2 SVGIG (reference sequence). After removal of 2 bases from V and 4 bases from J, the junction contained 2 bases not matched to a gene. This CDR3 is built from 13 residues. The CDR3 coding sequence is TGTGCCTGGAGTCGGGACAGGGGTTACGAGCAGTACTTC. Amino acids: CAWSRDRGYEQYF.

V gene TRBV29-1 combines with J gene TRBJ1-1; D is perhaps TRBD1 (5 bases). CDR1 and CDR2 (germline): SQVTM, ANQGSEA. The ends were cut back, 4 bases at V and 0 bases at J, with 9 bases in the middle. This CDR3 is 13 amino acids long. CDR3 residues: CSVGVGVNTEAFF. Written as DNA, the CDR3 is TGCAGCGTTGGGGTAGGGGTGAACACTGAAGCTTTCTTT.

The chain recombines TRBV4-1 with TRBJ2-2; 8 bases align to TRBD2. V lost 3 bases, J lost 5 bases, and 8 bases stayed unmatched. The CDR3 sequence is 16 residues long. CDR1 is MGHRA and CDR2 is YSYEKL in the germline V gene. The CDR3 is CASSHLSGTSTGELFF. CDR3 sequence (DNA): TGCGCCAGCAGCCACCTTTCCGGGACTAGTACCGGGGAGCTGTTTTTT.

The V call is TRBV5-1, the J call TRBJ2-7; 8 positions match TRBD2. The CDR3 sequence is 15 residues long. V dropped 4 bases and J dropped 0; count of bases not matched to a gene: 6. CDR1 and CDR2 from the germline V gene are SGHRS and YFSETQ. The CDR3 bases are TGCGCCAGCAGCCCTGCTAGCGGGCACTCCTACGAGCAGTACTTC. Amino acid sequence: CASSPASGHSYEQYF.

The DNA for the CDR3 is TGTGCCTGGAGGCAGGGGGCAGCTGGCTACACCTTC. It specifies CAWRQGAAGYTF. The chain couples TRBV30 to TRBJ1-2; 8 nucleotides agree with TRBD1. CDR3 length equals 12 residues. V was clipped by 3 bases and J by 7 bases; unmatched bases: 4. Germline V lookup: CDR1 GTSNPN, CDR2 SVGIG (reference sequence).

This chain links TRBV7-2 with TRBJ2-5; TRBD2 aligns across 13 bases. The CDR3 has 16 residues. The germline CDR1 and CDR2 sequences are SGHTA and FQGNSA. Unmatched junction bases numbered 7, after V lost 6 bases and J lost 3 bases. The CDR3 sequence: CASSGRGLAGEETQYF. Written as DNA, the CDR3 is TGTGCCAGCAGTGGGAGAGGACTAGCGGGAGAAGAGACCCAGTACTTC. The full variable domain, in which reference TRBV7-2 and TRBJ2-5 provide the parts outside the CDR3, is GAGVSQSPSNKVTEKGKDVELRCDPISGHTALYWYRQSLGQGLEFLIYFQGNSAPDKSGLPSDRFSAERTGGSVSTLTIQRTQQEDSAVYLCASSGRGLAGEETQYFGPGTRLLVL.

The rearrangement joins TRBV4-2 to TRBJ2-1; D may be TRBD2 (6 bases). In germline, CDR1 is LGHNA, CDR2 YNFKEQ. The CDR3 runs to 16 residues. V was clipped by 0 bases and J by 5 bases, with 14 bases between them. The CDR3 DNA sequence: TGTGCCAGCAGCCAAGATGGCGCTAGCGCCCACAATGAGCAGTTCTTC. Amino acid sequence: CASSQDGASAHNEQFF.

The chain joins TRBV15 to TRBJ2-5; D might be TRBD1 (6 bases). In germline, CDR1 is LNHNV, CDR2 YYDKDF (reference sequence). V lost 3 bases, J lost 4 bases, and 12 bases lay in between. The CDR3 covers 14 residues. This CDR3 is CATSSTGLGETQYF. The DNA for the CDR3 is TGTGCCACCAGCAGCACAGGGTTGGGAGAGACCCAGTACTTC.

The gene calls are TRBV6-6 and TRBJ2-7; D perhaps matches TRBD2 (6 bases). The CDR3 consists of 13 residues. Germline values: CDR1 MNHNY, CDR2 SVGAGI (reference sequence). V lost 2 bases to trimming and J lost 3 bases, with 8 bases between them. CDR3 sequence (DNA): TGTGCCAGCAGTTACCTCGGGAGCTACGAGCAGTACTTC. The encoded protein is CASSYLGSYEQYF.

The rearrangement uses TRBV10-3 and TRBJ1-2, with TRBD1 identical over 7 bases. Per the germline V gene, CDR1 is ENHRY and CDR2 is SYGVKD. The J segment lost 3 bases and the V segment lost 11 bases, leaving 3 bases of the junction unmatched. CDR3 length: 11 residues. Here the CDR3 reads CASRGDYGYTF. In nucleotides, the CDR3 is TGTGCCTCCAGGGGGGACTATGGCTACACCTTC.

The rearrangement links TRBV25-1 to TRBJ1-2, with 11 bases that match TRBD1. Germline values: CDR1 MGHDK, CDR2 SYGVNS. The J segment lost 5 bases and the V segment lost 5 bases, leaving 13 bases of the junction unmatched. The length of the CDR3 is 17 residues. CDR3 bases: TGTGCCAGCAGTCTTGGACAGGGGGCATCAAGTAGATATGGCTACACCTTC. Translation: CASSLGQGASSRYGYTF.

The rearrangement joins TRBV5-6 to TRBJ2-3; 9 bases line up with TRBD2. CDR1 is SGHDT and CDR2 is YYEEEE in the germline V gene. V gave up 4 bases and J gave up 6 bases; unmatched junction bases: 9. The CDR3 has 15 residues. The chain's CDR3 is CASSIGGRATDTQYF. CDR3 nucleotides: TGTGCCAGCAGCATCGGCGGGAGGGCCACTGATACGCAGTATTTT.